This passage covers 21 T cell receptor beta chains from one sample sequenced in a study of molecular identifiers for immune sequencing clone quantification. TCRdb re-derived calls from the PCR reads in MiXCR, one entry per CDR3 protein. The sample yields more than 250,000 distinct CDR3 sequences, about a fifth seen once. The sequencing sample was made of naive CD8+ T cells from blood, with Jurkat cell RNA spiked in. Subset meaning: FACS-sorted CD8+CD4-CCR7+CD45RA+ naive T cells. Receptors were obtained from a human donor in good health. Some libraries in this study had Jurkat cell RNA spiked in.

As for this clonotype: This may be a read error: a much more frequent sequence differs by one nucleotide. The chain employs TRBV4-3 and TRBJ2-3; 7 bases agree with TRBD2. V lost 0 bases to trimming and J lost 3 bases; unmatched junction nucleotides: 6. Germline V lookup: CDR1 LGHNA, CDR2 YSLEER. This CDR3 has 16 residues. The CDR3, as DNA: TGCGCCAGCAGCCAAGATACAGCGGGGTTGACAGATACGCAGTATTTT. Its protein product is CASSQDTAGLTDTQYF.

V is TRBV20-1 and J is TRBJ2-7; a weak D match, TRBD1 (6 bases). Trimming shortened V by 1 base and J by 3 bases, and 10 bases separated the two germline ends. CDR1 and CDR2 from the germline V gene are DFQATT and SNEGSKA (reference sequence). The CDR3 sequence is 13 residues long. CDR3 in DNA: TGCAGTGCTAGAGCTCCAGGGGTCTACGAGCAGTACTTC. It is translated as CSARAPGVYEQYF.

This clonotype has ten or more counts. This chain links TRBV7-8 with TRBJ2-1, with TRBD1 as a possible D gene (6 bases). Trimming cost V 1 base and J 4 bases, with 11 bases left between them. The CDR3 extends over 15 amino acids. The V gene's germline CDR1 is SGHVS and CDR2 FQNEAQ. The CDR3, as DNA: TGTGCCAGCAGCTTAGTCAGGGGAAAGTACAATGAGCAGTTCTTC. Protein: CASSLVRGKYNEQFF. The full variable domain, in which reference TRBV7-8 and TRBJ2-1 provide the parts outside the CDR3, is GAGVSQSPRYKVAKRGQDVALRCDPISGHVSLFWYQQALGQGPEFLTYFQNEAQLDKSGLPSDRFFAERPEGSVSTLKIQRTQQEDSAVYLCASSLVRGKYNEQFFGPGTRLTVL.

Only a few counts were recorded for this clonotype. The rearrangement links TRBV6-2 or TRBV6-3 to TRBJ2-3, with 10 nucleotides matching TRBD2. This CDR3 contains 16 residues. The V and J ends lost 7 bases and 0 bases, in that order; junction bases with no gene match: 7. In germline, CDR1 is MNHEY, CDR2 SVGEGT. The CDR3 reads CASTTGLAASTDTQYF. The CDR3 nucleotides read TGTGCCAGCACCACCGGACTAGCGGCTAGCACAGATACGCAGTATTTT.

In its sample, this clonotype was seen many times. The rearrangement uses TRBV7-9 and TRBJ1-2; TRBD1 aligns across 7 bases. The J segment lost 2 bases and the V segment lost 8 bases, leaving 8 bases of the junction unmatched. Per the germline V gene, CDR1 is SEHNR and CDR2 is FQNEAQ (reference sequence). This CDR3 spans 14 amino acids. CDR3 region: CASSDRPANYGYTF. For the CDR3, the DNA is TGTGCCAGCTCGGACAGGCCGGCAAACTATGGCTACACCTTC.

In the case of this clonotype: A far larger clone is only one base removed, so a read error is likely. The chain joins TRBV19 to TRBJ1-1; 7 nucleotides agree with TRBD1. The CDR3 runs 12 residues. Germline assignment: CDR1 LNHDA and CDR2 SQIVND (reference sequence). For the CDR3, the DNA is TGTGTCAGTAGTCAGGGGGGCACTGAAGCTTTCTTT. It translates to CVSSQGGTEAFF.

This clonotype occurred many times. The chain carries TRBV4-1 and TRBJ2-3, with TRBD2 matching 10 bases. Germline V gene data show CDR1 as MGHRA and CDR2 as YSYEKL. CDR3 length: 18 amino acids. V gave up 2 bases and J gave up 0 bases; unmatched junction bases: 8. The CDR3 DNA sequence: TGCGCCAGCAGCCAACCAGAGCGGGGGGGCCAGAGCACAGATACGCAGTATTTT. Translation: CASSQPERGGQSTDTQYF.

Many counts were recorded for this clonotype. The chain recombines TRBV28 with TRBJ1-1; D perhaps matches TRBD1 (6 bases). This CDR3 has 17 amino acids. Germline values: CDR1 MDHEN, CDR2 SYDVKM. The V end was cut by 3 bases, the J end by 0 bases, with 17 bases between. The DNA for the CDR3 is TGTGCCAGCAGTTTTATGCCACAGGGAGAGTTGAACACTGAAGCTTTCTTT. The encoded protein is CASSFMPQGELNTEAFF.

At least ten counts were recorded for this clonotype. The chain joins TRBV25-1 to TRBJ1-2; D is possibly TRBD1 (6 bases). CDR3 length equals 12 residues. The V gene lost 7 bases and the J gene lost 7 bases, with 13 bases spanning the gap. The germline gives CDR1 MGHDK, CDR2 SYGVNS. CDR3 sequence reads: CASTTWGAGYTF. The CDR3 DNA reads TGTGCCAGCACCACGTGGGGGGCTGGCTACACCTTC.

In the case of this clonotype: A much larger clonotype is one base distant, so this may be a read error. CDR3 in DNA: TGTGCCACCAGTGATTTGCGGCGGGGGGGCAATGAGCAGTTCTTC. This translates into CATSDLRRGGNEQFF. The chain carries TRBV24-1 and TRBJ2-1; 9 nucleotides line up with TRBD2. With V trimmed by 0 bases and J by 6 bases, 2 bases remained unmatched. CDR3 length: 15 amino acids. Germline V gene sequence: CDR1 KGHDR, CDR2 SFDVKD.

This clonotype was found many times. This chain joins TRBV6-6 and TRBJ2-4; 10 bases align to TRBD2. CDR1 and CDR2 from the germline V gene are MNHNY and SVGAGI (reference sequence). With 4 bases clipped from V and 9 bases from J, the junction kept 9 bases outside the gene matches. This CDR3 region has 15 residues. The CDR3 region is CASSSSSGSLGIQYF. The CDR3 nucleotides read TGTGCCAGCAGTTCCTCTAGCGGGAGTTTAGGCATTCAGTACTTC.

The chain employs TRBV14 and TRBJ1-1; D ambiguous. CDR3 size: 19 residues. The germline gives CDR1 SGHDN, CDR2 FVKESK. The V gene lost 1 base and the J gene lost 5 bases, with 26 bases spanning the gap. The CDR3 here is CASSQGSSVASRSHTEAFF. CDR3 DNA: TGTGCCAGCAGCCAAGGTAGTAGCGTAGCGTCCAGGTCGCATACTGAAGCTTTCTTT. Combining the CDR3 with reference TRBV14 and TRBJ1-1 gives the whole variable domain EAGVTQFPSHSVIEKGQTVTLRCDPISGHDNLYWYRRVMGKEIKFLLHFVKESKQDESGMPNNRFLAERTGGTYSTLKVQPAELEDSGVYFCASSQGSSVASRSHTEAFFGQGTRLTVV.

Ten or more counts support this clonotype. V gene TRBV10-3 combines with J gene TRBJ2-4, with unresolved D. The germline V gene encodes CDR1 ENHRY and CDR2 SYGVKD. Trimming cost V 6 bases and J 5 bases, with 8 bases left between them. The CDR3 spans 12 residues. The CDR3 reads CAIRTEQNIQYF. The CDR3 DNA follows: TGTGCCATCAGGACCGAACAAAACATTCAGTACTTC.

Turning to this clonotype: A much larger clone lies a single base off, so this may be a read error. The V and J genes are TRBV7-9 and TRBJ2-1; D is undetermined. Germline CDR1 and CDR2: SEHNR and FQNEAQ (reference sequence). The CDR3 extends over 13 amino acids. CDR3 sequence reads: CASSLVTDNEHFF. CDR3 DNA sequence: TGTGCCAGCAGCTTAGTTACCGACAATGAGCATTTCTTC.

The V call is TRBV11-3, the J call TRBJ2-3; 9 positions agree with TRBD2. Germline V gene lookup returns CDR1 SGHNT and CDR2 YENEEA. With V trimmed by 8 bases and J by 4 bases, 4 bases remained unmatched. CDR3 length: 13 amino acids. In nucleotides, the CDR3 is TGTGCCAGCTCTAGCGGGACCGCAGATACGCAGTATTTT. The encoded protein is CASSSGTADTQYF.

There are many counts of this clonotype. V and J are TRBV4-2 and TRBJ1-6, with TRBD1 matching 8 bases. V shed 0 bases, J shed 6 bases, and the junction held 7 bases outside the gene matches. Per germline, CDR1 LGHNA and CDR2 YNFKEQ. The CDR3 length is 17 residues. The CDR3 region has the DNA TGTGCCAGCAGCCAAGATGCAGGGGGCGGTGTTAATTCACCCCTCCACTTT. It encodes CASSQDAGGGVNSPLHF.

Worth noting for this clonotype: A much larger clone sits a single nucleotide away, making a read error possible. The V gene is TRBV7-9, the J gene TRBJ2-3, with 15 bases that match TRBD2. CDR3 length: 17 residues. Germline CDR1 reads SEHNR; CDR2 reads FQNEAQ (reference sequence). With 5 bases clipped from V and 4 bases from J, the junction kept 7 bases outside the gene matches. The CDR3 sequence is CASSRGLAGGPADTQYF. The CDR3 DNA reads TGTGCCAGCAGCCGTGGACTAGCGGGAGGGCCGGCAGATACGCAGTATTTT.

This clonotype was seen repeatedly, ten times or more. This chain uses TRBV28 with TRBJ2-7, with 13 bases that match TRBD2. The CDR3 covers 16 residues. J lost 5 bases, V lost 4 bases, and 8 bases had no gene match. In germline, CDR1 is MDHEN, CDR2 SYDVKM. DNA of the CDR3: TGTGCCAGCAGTTCGCCGGGACTAGCGGGAAGCCACGAGCAGTACTTC. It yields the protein CASSSPGLAGSHEQYF.

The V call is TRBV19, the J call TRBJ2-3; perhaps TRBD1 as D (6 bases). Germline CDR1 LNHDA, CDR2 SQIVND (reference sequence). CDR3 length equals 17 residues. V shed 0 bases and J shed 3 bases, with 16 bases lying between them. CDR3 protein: CASSIDTYRVVTDTQYF. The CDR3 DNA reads TGTGCCAGTAGTATAGATACGTACAGGGTGGTTACAGATACGCAGTATTTT.

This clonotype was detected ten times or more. DNA of the CDR3: TGTGCCAGCAGTCCTGGGACAGCTATTCATCAGCCCCAGCATTTT. Encoded protein: CASSPGTAIHQPQHF. The J gene is TRBJ1-5, the V gene TRBV12-3 or TRBV12-4; 7 nucleotides agree with TRBD1. This CDR3 is 15 amino acids long. Losses at the gene ends were 5 bases for V and 5 bases for J; bases not matched to a gene: 9.

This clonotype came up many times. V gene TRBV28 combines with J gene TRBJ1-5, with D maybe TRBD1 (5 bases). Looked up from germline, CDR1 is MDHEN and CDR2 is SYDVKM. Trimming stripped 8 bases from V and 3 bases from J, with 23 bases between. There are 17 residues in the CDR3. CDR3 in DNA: TGTGCCAGCTTAACAATCCAACCTAGAGGGACCAATCAGCCCCAGCATTTT. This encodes CASLTIQPRGTNQPQHF.